This T cell receptor (beta chain) derives from a study of blood T cell repertoires in COVID-19. Study as a whole: Specimens from acute and convalescent COVID-19 originated in the United States, Italy and Spain. The cDNA or gDNA used as material had been derived from T cells, B-cell-depleted T cells, or PBMCs.

In the original analysis: From reference gene primer amplification, estimates of nucleated cell counts were derived. Sequencing used immunoSEQ multiplex PCR; TCRdb keeps in-frame clones, though not all of them. V and J calls and clone size follow that table, whereas D and trimming were derived from the DNA. Of 70,000 or so clones in the sample, 80% were seen once. This CDR3 has 13 residues. Between the trimmed V and J ends, which lost 1 base and 7 bases, there was a span of 5 bases. Material for sequencing was peripheral blood. The chain links TRBV12-3 or TRBV12-4 to TRBJ1-6, with D maybe TRBD1 (5 bases). The clonotype comes from a human donor in a cohort sampled during active COVID-19. CDR3 DNA: TGTGCCAGCAGTTTAGGACAGAATTCACCCCTCCACTTT. Translated, it gives CASSLGQNSPLHF.